The clone carrying this T cell receptor beta chain was seen repeatedly, ten times or more. Indicated time point: newly diagnosed GD, antithyroid drugs for less than 3 months. The TCR library was made from RNA that had been extracted from PBMCs in TRIzol. The V segment lost 5 bases and the J segment 5 bases; nucleotides outside the gene matches: 7. The CDR3 sequence is 15 residues long. The germline CDR1 and CDR2 sequences are SNHLY and FYNNEI. The data belong to a study of regulatory T cells in long-lasting Graves disease. Study-level background: Graves' patients, newly diagnosed, had taken antithyroid drugs under 3 months.

Building of the TCR beta libraries involved iRepertoire HTBI primers and Arm-PCR of CDR3 regions. Via MiXCR, TCRdb re-called the multiplex PCR reads, giving one row per CDR3 protein. This table has about 460,000 distinct CDR3 sequences, approximately 15% appearing once. These records were also assigned to another study, of T cells in Graves' hyperthyroidism and ophthalmopathy. Per that paper: A 13 V-J signature model discriminated ophthalmopathy versus stable hyperthyroidism.

The sample here was peripheral blood mononuclear cells (PBMCs), taken at new diagnosis, from a patient treated with antithyroid drugs. This sequence was found in a woman aged 45-59 years with Graves disease. The chain carries TRBV2 and TRBJ2-7; 12 bases line up with TRBD1. The DNA for the CDR3 is TGTGCCAGCAGTCACGGGACAGGGGGCCAGGACGAGCAGTACTTC. This gives the protein CASSHGTGGQDEQYF.